What follows are 10 T cell receptor beta chains derived from one specimen sequenced in a study of T-cell reconstitution after alpha-beta-depleted transplantation in children. During its preparation, the TCRbeta library received unique molecular identifiers. TCRdb itself ran the PCR reads through MiXCR, one entry per CDR3 protein. The top ten hold about 4% of the sample, which has approximately 590,000 distinct CDR3 sequences, over 9.5% seen once. Sequencing used PBMCs from the stem cell graft donor, obtained from the stem cell graft. These TCRs come from a human donor who donated a stem cell graft to a child with acute myeloid leukemia.

This clonotype was counted at least ten times. This chain links TRBV5-1 with TRBJ2-3, with 11 bases matching TRBD1. The CDR3 extends over 16 amino acids. The germline V gene has CDR1 SGHRS and CDR2 YFSETQ. Trimming at V came to 4 bases and at J to 6 bases, leaving 10 bases not matched to a gene. Written as DNA, the CDR3 is TGCGCCAGCAGCCAAGGACAGGGGGCGACGAAGGATACGCAGTATTTT. Protein sequence: CASSQGQGATKDTQYF. Drawing the rest from reference TRBV5-1 and TRBJ2-3, the complete variable domain is KAGVTQTPRYLIKTRGQQVTLSCSPISGHRSVSWYQQTPGQGLQFLFEYFSETQRNKGNFPGRFSGRQFSNSRSEMNVSTLELGDSALYLCASSQGQGATKDTQYFGPGTRLTVL.

This clonotype has a count of ten or more. The chain links TRBV7-3 to TRBJ2-3; tentatively, D is TRBD2 (7 bases). There are 15 residues in the CDR3. V lost 5 bases, J lost 0 bases, and 12 bases lay in between. The germline gives CDR1 SGHTA, CDR2 FQGTGA. The CDR3 DNA reads TGTGCCAGCAGCGGCGCGGGGGCTAGCACAGATACGCAGTATTTT. Amino acid sequence: CASSGAGASTDTQYF.

In this sample, this clonotype turned up a few times. CDR3 coding DNA: TGTGCCAGCTCACGGACCGGGAGTAATGAAAAACTGTTTTTT. Its translation: CASSRTGSNEKLFF. The chain carries TRBV18 and TRBJ1-4; no firm D call. CDR3 length equals 14 residues. With 4 bases removed from V and 4 bases from J, the gap between germline ends came to 10 bases. Germline V gene sequence: CDR1 KGHSH, CDR2 LQKENI.

This clonotype was observed at least ten times. The V gene is TRBV10-3, the J gene TRBJ2-1; D unresolved. V shed 2 bases and J shed 5 bases, with 7 bases lying between them. The length of the CDR3 is 13 residues. The germline V gene has CDR1 ENHRY and CDR2 SYGVKD. The CDR3, as DNA: TGTGCCATCAGTGAGAGGGCAGACAATGAGCAGTTCTTC. Residues: CAISERADNEQFF.

The gene calls are TRBV27 and TRBJ2-7; the D gene is possibly TRBD1 (7 bases). V gave up 10 bases and J gave up 6 bases, with 22 bases separating them. The germline V gene encodes CDR1 MNHEY and CDR2 SMNVEV (reference sequence). This CDR3 has 14 amino acids. The CDR3 bases are TGTGCCACCGTCGGAGGGACAGATGCCTCCGAGCAGTACTTC. Protein: CATVGGTDASEQYF.

Note on this clonotype: Given a much more abundant clone one base away, this may be a read error. The V gene is TRBV12-3 or TRBV12-4, the J gene TRBJ2-1; D ambiguous. V was cut by 3 bases and J by 11 bases, with 5 bases left in between. The CDR3 has 10 residues. The CDR3 DNA follows: TGTGCCAGCAGTTTGCGGCAGCAGTTCTTC. Its protein product is CASSLRQQFF.

This clonotype has a handful of counts. The chain recombines TRBV4-1 with TRBJ1-3; D perhaps matches TRBD1 (6 bases). The ends were cut back, 1 base at V and 0 bases at J, with 10 bases in the middle. CDR1 is MGHRA, CDR2 YSYEKL, per germline. The CDR3 is 16 residues long. CDR3 DNA sequence: TGCGCCAGCAGCCAAGGGAAGGACAGCTCTGGAAACACCATATATTTT. This sequence encodes CASSQGKDSSGNTIYF.

There are many counts of this clonotype. The chain employs TRBV12-3 or TRBV12-4 and TRBJ2-3; D not certain. Trimming took off 6 bases at V and 4 bases at J, with 8 bases between the two ends. The CDR3 spans 12 residues. For the CDR3, the DNA is TGTGCCAGCAGGCCCTCAGCAGATACGCAGTATTTT. It codes for CASRPSADTQYF.

This clonotype was detected ten times or more. CDR3: CASSRPGTSGRHTGELFF. CDR3 nucleotides: TGTGCCAGCAGCCGACCCGGGACTAGCGGGAGACACACCGGGGAGCTGTTTTTT. V is TRBV11-1 and J is TRBJ2-2; 14 bases match TRBD2. Germline values: CDR1 SGHAT, CDR2 FQDESV (reference sequence). V lost 5 bases and J lost 3; bases outside the gene matches: 8. The CDR3 sequence is 18 residues long.

This clonotype was picked up many times. The V and J genes are TRBV7-2 and TRBJ2-3; 8 bases match TRBD2. Germline values: CDR1 SGHTA, CDR2 FQGNSA. After removal of 5 bases from V and 4 bases from J, the junction contained 11 bases not matched to a gene. This CDR3 contains 16 residues. The CDR3: CASSLSSGSWSDTQYF. Written as DNA, the CDR3 is TGTGCCAGCAGCCTCTCGAGCGGGAGCTGGTCAGATACGCAGTATTTT.